Following are 23 T cell receptor beta chains from one sample sequenced in a study of CD8 T cells in Susac syndrome. RNA was extracted with the RNeasy kit, and a quantity of roughly 0.45 to 1 ug was reverse transcribed using random hexamers. TCRdb ran MiXCR on the immunoSEQ multiplex PCR reads and lists one entry per CDR3 protein. The sample holds about 140,000 distinct CDR3 sequences, 94% seen once. Source material: CD8+ T cells from PBMCs. These receptors all stem from a human donor in good health.

The chain carries TRBV29-1 and TRBJ2-3; possible D gene TRBD2, 6 bases. Germline-derived CDR1 and CDR2 are SQVTM and ANQGSEA. V lost 4 bases to trimming and J lost 3 bases, with 20 bases between them. This CDR3 region has 16 residues. The DNA of the CDR3 is TGCAGCGTTGGGGAGACTAGGCGCGGGTGGACAGATACGCAGTATTTT. Translating it yields CSVGETRRGWTDTQYF.

The chain recombines TRBV29-1 with TRBJ1-1; TRBD1 is a possible D gene (5 bases). Trimming shortened V by 5 bases and J by 3 bases, and 13 bases separated the two germline ends. The CDR3 has 13 residues. CDR1 is SQVTM, CDR2 ANQGSEA, per germline. CDR3 region: CSVPGKEYTEAFF. In DNA form, the CDR3 reads TGCAGCGTTCCAGGGAAGGAGTACACTGAAGCTTTCTTT.

The rearrangement joins TRBV20-1 to TRBJ1-5, with no clear D. The CDR3 totals 14 residues. V lost 3 bases and J lost 0, with 9 bases in between. CDR1 DFQATT and CDR2 SNEGSKA come from the germline V gene (reference sequence). The CDR3 DNA is TGCAGTGCTAGGGAGGTATTTAGCAATCAGCCCCAGCATTTT. The encoded protein is CSAREVFSNQPQHF.

The chain joins TRBV6-2 or TRBV6-3 to TRBJ2-5; 10 bases align to TRBD2. Trimming at V came to 6 bases and at J to 1 base, leaving 8 bases not matched to a gene. Per germline, CDR1 MNHEY and CDR2 SVGEGT. The CDR3 has 16 amino acids. The DNA of the CDR3 is TGTGCCAGCAGACAACCGACTAGCGGGTCCCAAGAGACCCAGTACTTC. Its translation is CASRQPTSGSQETQYF.

The V and J genes are TRBV29-1 and TRBJ2-1; D is perhaps TRBD1 (6 bases). The V gene lost 3 bases and the J gene lost 0 bases, with 9 bases spanning the gap. Germline loops: CDR1 SQVTM, CDR2 ANQGSEA. The CDR3 length is 14 residues. The CDR3 spells CSVEPDSSYNEQFF. The CDR3 DNA is TGCAGCGTTGAGCCGGACAGCTCCTACAATGAGCAGTTCTTC.

The chain combines TRBV29-1 with TRBJ2-2, with 8 bases that match TRBD1. Trimming took 3 bases from V and 6 from J; bases not matched to a gene: 6. The CDR3 is 14 residues long. CDR1 SQVTM and CDR2 ANQGSEA come from the germline V gene. The CDR3 DNA follows: TGCAGCGTTGACGGACAGGGTGGTTCCGGGGAGCTGTTTTTT. Translation: CSVDGQGGSGELFF.

This chain connects TRBV4-1 to TRBJ2-3; no definite D call. Germline-derived CDR1 and CDR2 are MGHRA and YSYEKL. The CDR3 is 14 amino acids. The V end was cut by 6 bases, the J end by 5 bases, with 15 bases between. CDR3 in DNA: TGCGCCAGCAGTCCCGGTATGTTAAGAGATACGCAGTATTTT. It translates to CASSPGMLRDTQYF.

The chain carries TRBV29-1 and TRBJ2-5, with D tentatively TRBD1 (6 bases). CDR1 is SQVTM and CDR2 is ANQGSEA in the germline V gene. Deletions cut 3 bases from V and 5 bases from J, with 19 bases between. The CDR3 runs 15 residues. The CDR3 DNA follows: TGCAGCGTTGAGGGCACAGCTAGAACAGGGGAGACCCAGTACTTC. Translation gives CSVEGTARTGETQYF.

V and J are TRBV15 and TRBJ1-2; D is perhaps TRBD1 (6 bases). V was cut by 5 bases and J by 3 bases, with 7 bases left in between. The germline CDR1 and CDR2 sequences are LNHNV and YYDKDF (reference sequence). The CDR3 runs 12 residues. In DNA form, the CDR3 reads TGTGCCACCAGCTCAGGGGACTATGGCTACACCTTC. It is translated as CATSSGDYGYTF. Combining the CDR3 with reference TRBV15 and TRBJ1-2 gives the whole variable domain DAMVIQNPRYQVTQFGKPVTLSCSQTLNHNVMYWYQQKSSQAPKLLFHYYDKDFNNEADTPDNFQSRRPNTSFCFLDIRSPGLGDTAMYLCATSSGDYGYTFGSGTRLTVV.

The chain joins TRBV30 to TRBJ2-2, with D hard to call. The CDR3 covers 13 residues. Trimming stripped 1 base from V and 7 bases from J, with 10 bases between. Germline V gene sequence: CDR1 GTSNPN, CDR2 SVGIG (reference sequence). The CDR3 sequence is CAWSAVGVGELFF. The CDR3 bases are TGTGCCTGGAGTGCCGTAGGCGTCGGGGAGCTGTTTTTT.

The chain combines TRBV29-1 with TRBJ2-3, with 16 nucleotides matching TRBD2. This CDR3 region has 18 residues. CDR1 and CDR2 (germline): SQVTM, ANQGSEA. With V trimmed by 1 base and J by 5 bases, 9 bases remained unmatched. CDR3 DNA sequence: TGCAGCGTTGAAGGCCACGGGACTAGCGGGAGGGCGAAAGATACGCAGTATTTT. Amino acids: CSVEGHGTSGRAKDTQYF.

A single count supports this clonotype. The rearrangement joins TRBV4-1 to TRBJ2-7; 7 nucleotides match TRBD2. In germline, CDR1 is MGHRA, CDR2 YSYEKL. The CDR3 contains 13 residues. Trimming took 2 bases from V and 2 from J; bases not matched to a gene: 0. DNA for the CDR3: TGCGCCAGCAGCCAAACTAGCGCCTACGAGCAGTACTTC. It yields the protein CASSQTSAYEQYF.

The V and J genes are TRBV29-1 and TRBJ1-1; D is unclear. CDR3 length equals 15 residues. V dropped 0 bases and J dropped 1 base, with 12 bases sitting between them. CDR1 and CDR2 (germline): SQVTM, ANQGSEA. This CDR3 reads CSVEDLVRKNTEAFF. The CDR3 region has the DNA TGCAGCGTTGAAGATCTGGTGAGGAAGAACACTGAAGCTTTCTTT.

The chain links TRBV20-1 to TRBJ2-2; 14 bases agree with TRBD2. The CDR3 sequence is 17 residues long. The ends lost 1 base at V and 5 bases at J; junction bases unmatched: 6. The V gene's germline CDR1 is DFQATT and CDR2 SNEGSKA (reference sequence). In DNA form, the CDR3 reads TGCAGTGCTAGAGGTCCGGGACTAGCGGGAGTAACCGGGGAGCTGTTTTTT. Protein sequence: CSARGPGLAGVTGELFF.

The sample holds a few counts of this clonotype. This chain uses TRBV6-5 with TRBJ2-7, with 8 bases matching TRBD2. The CDR3 totals 15 residues. The germline V gene has CDR1 MNHEY and CDR2 SVGAGI. Unmatched junction bases numbered 8, after V lost 2 bases and J lost 5 bases. The CDR3 region has the DNA TGTGCCAGCAGTTACCGGACTAGCTCCCCCCACGAGCAGTACTTC. Translated: CASSYRTSSPHEQYF.

The rearrangement joins TRBV7-9 to TRBJ2-5; the D gene is possibly TRBD1 (6 bases). Trimming took 8 bases from V and 5 from J, leaving 12 bases between them. Germline V lookup: CDR1 SEHNR, CDR2 FQNEAQ (reference sequence). CDR3 length equals 12 residues. CDR3 DNA sequence: TGTGCCAGCGACCAGGGGCGGGAGACCCAGTACTTC. Translated, it gives CASDQGRETQYF.

The V gene is TRBV24-1, the J gene TRBJ2-5; 8 nucleotides line up with TRBD1. Germline assignment: CDR1 KGHDR and CDR2 SFDVKD. The V gene end was trimmed by 5 bases and the J gene end by 1 base; junction bases not matched to a gene: 11. There are 17 residues in the CDR3. The CDR3 nucleotides read TGTGCCACCAGTGGTGCGGGTAGTGACAGGGGCCAAGAGACCCAGTACTTC. This codes for CATSGAGSDRGQETQYF.

The V and J genes are TRBV20-1 and TRBJ2-3; 12 bases align to TRBD2. In germline, CDR1 is DFQATT, CDR2 SNEGSKA (reference sequence). The CDR3 is 16 amino acids. V shed 0 bases and J 3 bases; nucleotides not matched to a gene: 4. Here the CDR3 reads CSARDPTSGRTDTQYF. CDR3 DNA: TGCAGTGCTAGAGACCCGACTAGCGGGAGAACAGATACGCAGTATTTT.

The V and J genes are TRBV20-1 and TRBJ2-1; TRBD2 matches 8 bases. The CDR3 has 14 residues. The germline V gene encodes CDR1 DFQATT and CDR2 SNEGSKA (reference sequence). Unmatched junction bases numbered 3, after V lost 1 base and J lost 4 bases. In DNA, the CDR3 is TGCAGTGCTAGAGTAGCGGGACGATACAATGAGCAGTTCTTC. Translated: CSARVAGRYNEQFF.

The J gene is TRBJ2-7, the V gene TRBV6-5; D is unclear. Germline assignment: CDR1 MNHEY and CDR2 SVGAGI. V lost 2 bases and J lost 3, with 8 bases in between. There are 13 residues in the CDR3. The CDR3 nucleotides read TGTGCCAGCAGTTACGGGGTCAACTACGAGCAGTACTTC. Its protein product is CASSYGVNYEQYF.

The V gene is TRBV25-1, the J gene TRBJ2-2; D gene uncertain. Trimming shortened V by 3 bases and J by 0 bases, and 2 bases separated the two germline ends. The CDR3 consists of 13 residues. From germline, CDR1 is MGHDK and CDR2 SYGVNS. The CDR3 loop reads CASSDTNTGELFF. CDR3 sequence (DNA): TGTGCCAGCAGTGACACGAACACCGGGGAGCTGTTTTTT.

The rearrangement joins TRBV7-2 to TRBJ2-1; D is perhaps TRBD2 (5 bases). The CDR3 is 15 residues long. With 6 bases removed from V and 5 bases from J, the gap between germline ends came to 17 bases. Germline lookup yields CDR1 SGHTA and CDR2 FQGNSA. The CDR3 loop is CASSVPGFGNNEQFF. Here the CDR3 DNA reads TGTGCCAGCAGTGTACCGGGATTCGGGAACAATGAGCAGTTCTTC.

In its sample, this clonotype was seen once. The rearrangement joins TRBV29-1 to TRBJ2-1; 8 nucleotides align to TRBD1. Germline CDR1 is SQVTM and CDR2 is ANQGSEA. V trimming: 4 bases; J trimming: 5 bases; junction bases outside the gene matches: 4. This CDR3 region has 13 residues. The CDR3 region is CSVAGGPNNEQFF. For the CDR3, the DNA is TGCAGCGTTGCAGGGGGCCCTAACAATGAGCAGTTCTTC.